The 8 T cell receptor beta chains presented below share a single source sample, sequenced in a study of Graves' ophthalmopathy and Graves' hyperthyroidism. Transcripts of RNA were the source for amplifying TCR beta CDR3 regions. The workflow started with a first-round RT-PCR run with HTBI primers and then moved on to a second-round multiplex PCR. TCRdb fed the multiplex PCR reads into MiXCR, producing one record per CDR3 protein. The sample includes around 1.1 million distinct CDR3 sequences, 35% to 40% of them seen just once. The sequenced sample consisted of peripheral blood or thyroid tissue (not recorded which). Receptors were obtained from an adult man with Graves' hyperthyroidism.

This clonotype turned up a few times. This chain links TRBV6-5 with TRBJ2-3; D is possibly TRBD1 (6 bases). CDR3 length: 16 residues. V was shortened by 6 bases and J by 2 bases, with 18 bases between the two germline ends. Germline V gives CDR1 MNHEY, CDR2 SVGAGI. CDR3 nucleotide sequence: TGTGCCAGCAGCAAACAGGGCGTAGGTCACACAGATACGCAGTATTTT. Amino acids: CASSKQGVGHTDTQYF.

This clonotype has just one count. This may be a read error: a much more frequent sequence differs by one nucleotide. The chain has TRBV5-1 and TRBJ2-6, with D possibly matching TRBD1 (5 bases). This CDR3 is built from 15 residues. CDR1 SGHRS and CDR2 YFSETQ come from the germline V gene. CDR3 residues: CASSFPSSGANVLAF. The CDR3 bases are TGTGCCAGCAGCTTTCCAAGCTCTGGGGCCAACGTCCTGGCTTTC.

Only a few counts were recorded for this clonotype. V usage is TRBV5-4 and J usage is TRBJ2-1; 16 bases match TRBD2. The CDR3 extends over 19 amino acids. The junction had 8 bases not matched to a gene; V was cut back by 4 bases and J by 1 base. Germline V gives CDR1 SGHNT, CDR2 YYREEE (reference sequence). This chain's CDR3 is CASSPTGTSGRGSYNEQFF. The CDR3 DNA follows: TGTGCCAGCAGCCCAACCGGGACTAGCGGGAGGGGGTCCTACAATGAGCAGTTCTTC.

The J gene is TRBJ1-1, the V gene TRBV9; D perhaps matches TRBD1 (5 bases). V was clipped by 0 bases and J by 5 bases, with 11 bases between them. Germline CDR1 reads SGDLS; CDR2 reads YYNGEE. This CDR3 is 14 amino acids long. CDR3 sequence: CASSVGGGRTEAFF. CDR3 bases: TGTGCCAGCAGCGTAGGGGGGGGGAGGACTGAAGCTTTCTTT.

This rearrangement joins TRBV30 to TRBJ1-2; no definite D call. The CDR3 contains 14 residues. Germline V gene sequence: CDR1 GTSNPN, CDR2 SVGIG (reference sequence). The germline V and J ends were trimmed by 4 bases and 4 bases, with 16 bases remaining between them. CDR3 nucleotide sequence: TGTGCCTGGAAGGGCTGGGCCCGGGGCTATGGCTACACCTTC. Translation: CAWKGWARGYGYTF.

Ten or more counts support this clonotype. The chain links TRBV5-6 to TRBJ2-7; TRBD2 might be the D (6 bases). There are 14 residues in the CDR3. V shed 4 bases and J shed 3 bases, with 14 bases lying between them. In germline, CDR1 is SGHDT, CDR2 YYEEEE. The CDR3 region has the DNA TGTGCCAGCAGCCTCGGGGACTTCGACTACGAGCAGTACTTC. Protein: CASSLGDFDYEQYF. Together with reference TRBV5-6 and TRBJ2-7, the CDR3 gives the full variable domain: DAGVTQSPTHLIKTRGQQVTLRCSPKSGHDTVSWYQQALGQGPQFIFQYYEEEERQRGNFPDRFSGHQFPNYSSELNVNALLLGDSALYLCASSLGDFDYEQYFGPGTRLTVT.

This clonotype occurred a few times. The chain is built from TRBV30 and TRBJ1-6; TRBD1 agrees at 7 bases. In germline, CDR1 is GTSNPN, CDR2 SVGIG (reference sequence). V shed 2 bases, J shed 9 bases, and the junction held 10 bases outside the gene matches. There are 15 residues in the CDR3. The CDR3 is CAWSRDSGLGSPLHF. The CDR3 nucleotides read TGTGCCTGGAGTCGGGACAGCGGGCTTGGTTCACCCCTCCACTTT.

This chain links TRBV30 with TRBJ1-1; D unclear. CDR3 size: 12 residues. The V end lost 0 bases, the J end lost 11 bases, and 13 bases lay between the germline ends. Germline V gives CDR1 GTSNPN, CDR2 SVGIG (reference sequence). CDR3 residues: CAWSVTTIHAFF. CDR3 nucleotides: TGTGCCTGGAGTGTTACGACGATTCATGCTTTCTTT.